The T cell receptor (beta chain) described here comes from a study of T-cell reconstitution after alpha-beta-depleted transplantation in children. This clonotype was counted only a few times. It was with unique molecular identifiers that the TCRbeta library was prepared. TCRdb reprocessed the PCR reads via MiXCR and lists one record per CDR3 protein. The table records about 690,000 distinct CDR3 sequences, over 15% of them present only once. The sequence derives from a human donor who donated a stem cell graft to a child with acute myeloid leukemia. The input for sequencing was PBMCs from the stem cell graft donor, taken from the stem cell graft.

CDR3 DNA sequence: TGTGCCAGCGGCCGGGACAAGCATAGCAATCAGCCCCAGCATTTT. Amino acid sequence: CASGRDKHSNQPQHF. This chain joins TRBV7-7 and TRBJ1-5, with a tentative D call TRBD1 (6 bases). Germline CDR1 SSHAT, CDR2 FNYEAQ (reference sequence). Trimming removed 8 bases from V and 0 bases from J, with 14 bases in between. The CDR3 runs 15 residues.